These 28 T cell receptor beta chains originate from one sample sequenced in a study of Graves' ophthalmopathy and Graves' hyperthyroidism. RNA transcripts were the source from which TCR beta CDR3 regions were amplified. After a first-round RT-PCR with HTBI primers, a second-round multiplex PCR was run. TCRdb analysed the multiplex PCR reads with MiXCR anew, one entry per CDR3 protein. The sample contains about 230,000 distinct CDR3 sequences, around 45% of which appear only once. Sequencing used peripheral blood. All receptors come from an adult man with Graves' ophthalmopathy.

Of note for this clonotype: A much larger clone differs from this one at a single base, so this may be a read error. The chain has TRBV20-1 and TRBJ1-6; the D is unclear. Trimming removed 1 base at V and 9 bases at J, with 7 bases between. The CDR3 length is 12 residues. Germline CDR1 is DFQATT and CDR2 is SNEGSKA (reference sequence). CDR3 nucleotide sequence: TGCAGTGCTAGAGGTACGGGTTCACCCCTCCACTTT. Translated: CSARGTGSPLHF.

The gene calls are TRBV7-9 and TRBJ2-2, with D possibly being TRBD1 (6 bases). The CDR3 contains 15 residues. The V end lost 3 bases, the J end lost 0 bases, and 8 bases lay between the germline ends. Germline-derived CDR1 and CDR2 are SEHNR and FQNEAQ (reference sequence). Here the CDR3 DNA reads TGTGCCAGCAGCTTGGACAGCGCGAACACCGGGGAGCTGTTTTTT. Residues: CASSLDSANTGELFF.

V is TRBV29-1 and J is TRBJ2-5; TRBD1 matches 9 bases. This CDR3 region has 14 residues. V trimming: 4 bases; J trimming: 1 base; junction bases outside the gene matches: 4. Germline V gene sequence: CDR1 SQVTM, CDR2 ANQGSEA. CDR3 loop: CSVATGGIQETQYF. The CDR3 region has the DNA TGCAGCGTTGCGACAGGGGGTATCCAAGAGACCCAGTACTTC.

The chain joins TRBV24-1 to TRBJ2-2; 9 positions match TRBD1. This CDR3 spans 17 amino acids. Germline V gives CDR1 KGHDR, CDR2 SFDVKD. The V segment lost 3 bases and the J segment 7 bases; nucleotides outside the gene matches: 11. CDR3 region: CATSDNRGQGRIGELFF. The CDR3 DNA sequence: TGTGCCACCAGTGATAACCGTGGACAGGGGAGAATCGGGGAGCTGTTTTTT.

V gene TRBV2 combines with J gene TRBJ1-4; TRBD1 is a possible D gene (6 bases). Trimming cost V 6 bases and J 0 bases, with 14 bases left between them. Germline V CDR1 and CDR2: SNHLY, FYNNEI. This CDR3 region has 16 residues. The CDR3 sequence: CASRKRTVATNEKLFF. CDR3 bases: TGTGCCAGCAGAAAGAGGACAGTTGCAACTAATGAAAAACTGTTTTTT.

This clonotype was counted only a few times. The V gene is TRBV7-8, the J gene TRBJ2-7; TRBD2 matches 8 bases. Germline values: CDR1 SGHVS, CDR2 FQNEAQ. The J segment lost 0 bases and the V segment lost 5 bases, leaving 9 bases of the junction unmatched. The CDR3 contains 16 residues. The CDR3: CASSLQTGTSSYEQYF. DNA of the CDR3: TGTGCCAGCAGCCTACAAACCGGGACTAGCTCCTACGAGCAGTACTTC. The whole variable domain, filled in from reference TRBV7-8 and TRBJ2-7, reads GAGVSQSPRYKVAKRGQDVALRCDPISGHVSLFWYQQALGQGPEFLTYFQNEAQLDKSGLPSDRFFAERPEGSVSTLKIQRTQQEDSAVYLCASSLQTGTSSYEQYFGPGTRLTVT.

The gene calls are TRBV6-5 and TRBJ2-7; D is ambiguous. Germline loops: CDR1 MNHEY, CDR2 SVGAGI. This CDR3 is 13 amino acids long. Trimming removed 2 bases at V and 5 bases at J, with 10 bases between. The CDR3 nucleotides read TGTGCCAGCAGTTACAGGATCGGCCACGAGCAGTACTTC. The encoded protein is CASSYRIGHEQYF.

The CDR3 DNA reads as TGTGCCAGCAGCTTGGGCGCCGGGACAGTTAATTCACCCCTCCACTTT. Its translation: CASSLGAGTVNSPLHF. This rearrangement joins TRBV7-8 to TRBJ1-6; 7 bases are a match to TRBD1. The germline CDR1 and CDR2 sequences are SGHVS and FQNEAQ. The CDR3 is 16 amino acids. The V and J ends lost 3 bases and 6 bases, in that order; junction bases with no gene match: 8.

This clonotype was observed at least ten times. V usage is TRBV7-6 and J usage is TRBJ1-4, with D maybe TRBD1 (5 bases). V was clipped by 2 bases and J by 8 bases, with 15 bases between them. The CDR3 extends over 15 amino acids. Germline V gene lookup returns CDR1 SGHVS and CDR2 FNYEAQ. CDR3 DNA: TGTGCCAGCAGCTTATCTCCGCAGGGCGGGGAAAAACTGTTTTTT. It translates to CASSLSPQGGEKLFF.

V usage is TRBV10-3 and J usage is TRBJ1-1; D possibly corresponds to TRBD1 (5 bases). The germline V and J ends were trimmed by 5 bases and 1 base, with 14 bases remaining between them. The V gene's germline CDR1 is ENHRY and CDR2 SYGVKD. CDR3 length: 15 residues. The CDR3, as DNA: TGTGCCATCAGTCCGGGGACTAGCGGGAACACTGAAGCTTTCTTT. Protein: CAISPGTSGNTEAFF.

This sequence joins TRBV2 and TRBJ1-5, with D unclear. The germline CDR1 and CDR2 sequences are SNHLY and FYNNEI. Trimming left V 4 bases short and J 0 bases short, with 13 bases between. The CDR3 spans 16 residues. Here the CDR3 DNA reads TGTGCCAGCAGTGCTTGGACGAGTTATAGCAATCAGCCCCAGCATTTT. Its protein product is CASSAWTSYSNQPQHF.

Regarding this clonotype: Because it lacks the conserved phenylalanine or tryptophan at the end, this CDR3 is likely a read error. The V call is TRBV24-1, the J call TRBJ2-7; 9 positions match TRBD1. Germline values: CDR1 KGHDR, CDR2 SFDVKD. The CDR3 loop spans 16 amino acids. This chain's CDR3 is CASSDTGTGPSYEQYL. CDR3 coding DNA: TGTGCCAGCAGTGACACCGGGACAGGGCCATCCTACGAGCAGTACCTC.

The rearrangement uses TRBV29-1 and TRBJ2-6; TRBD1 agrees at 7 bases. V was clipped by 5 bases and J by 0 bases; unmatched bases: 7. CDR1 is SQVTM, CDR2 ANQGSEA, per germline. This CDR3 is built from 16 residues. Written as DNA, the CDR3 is TGCAGCGTTACGACAGGGCTTCACTCTGGGGCCAACGTCCTGACTTTC. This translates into CSVTTGLHSGANVLTF.

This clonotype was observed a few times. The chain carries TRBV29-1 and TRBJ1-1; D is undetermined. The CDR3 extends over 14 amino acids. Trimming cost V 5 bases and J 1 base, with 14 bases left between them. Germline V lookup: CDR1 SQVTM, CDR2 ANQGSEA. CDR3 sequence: CSVKGLPGNTEAFF. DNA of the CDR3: TGCAGCGTTAAGGGCCTCCCGGGGAACACTGAAGCTTTCTTT.

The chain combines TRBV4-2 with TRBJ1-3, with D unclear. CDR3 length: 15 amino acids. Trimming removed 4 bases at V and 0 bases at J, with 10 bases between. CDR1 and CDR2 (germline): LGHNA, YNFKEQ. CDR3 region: CASSRLGDSGNTIYF. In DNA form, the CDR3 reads TGTGCCAGCAGCCGACTGGGAGACTCTGGAAACACCATATATTTT.

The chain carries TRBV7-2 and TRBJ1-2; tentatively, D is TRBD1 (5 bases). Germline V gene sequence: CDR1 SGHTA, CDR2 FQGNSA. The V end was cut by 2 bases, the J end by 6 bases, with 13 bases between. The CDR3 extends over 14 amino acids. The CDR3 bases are TGTGCCAGCAGCTTAAGTCAGGGCCGCGATGGCTACACCTTC. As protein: CASSLSQGRDGYTF.

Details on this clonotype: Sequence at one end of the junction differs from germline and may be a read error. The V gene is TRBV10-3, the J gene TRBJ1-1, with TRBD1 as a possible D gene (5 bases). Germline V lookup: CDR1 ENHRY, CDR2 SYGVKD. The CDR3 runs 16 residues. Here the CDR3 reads CASSYSTGVLGTEAFF. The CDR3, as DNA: TGTGCCAGCAGTTACTCCACAGGAGTGCTAGGGACTGAAGCTTTCTTT.

The CDR3 bases are TGCGCCAGCAGCCGGTGGGGGACAGGGGGCCAGGGAAATCAGCCCCAGCATTTT. This codes for CASSRWGTGGQGNQPQHF. The gene calls are TRBV10-2 and TRBJ1-5, with 12 bases fitting TRBD1. After removal of 6 bases from V and 4 bases from J, the junction contained 13 bases not matched to a gene. CDR3 length: 18 amino acids. Germline CDR1 reads WSHSY; CDR2 reads SAAADI.

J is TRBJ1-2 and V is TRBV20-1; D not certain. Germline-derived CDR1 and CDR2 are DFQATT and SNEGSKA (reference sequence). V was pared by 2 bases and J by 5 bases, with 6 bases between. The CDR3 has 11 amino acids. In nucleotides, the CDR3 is TGCAGTGCTAGACGAATTTATGGCTACACCTTC. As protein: CSARRIYGYTF.

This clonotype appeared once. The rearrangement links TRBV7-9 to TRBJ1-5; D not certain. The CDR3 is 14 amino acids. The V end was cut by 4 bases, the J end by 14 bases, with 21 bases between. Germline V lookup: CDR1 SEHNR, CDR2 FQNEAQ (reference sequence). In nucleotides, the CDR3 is TGTGCCAGCAGCTCCCAGCGGGAGGGCTGGCATGAGCATTTT. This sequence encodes CASSSQREGWHEHF. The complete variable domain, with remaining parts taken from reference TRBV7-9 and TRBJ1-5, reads DTGVSQNPRHKITKRGQNVTFRCDPISEHNRLYWYRQTLGQGPEFLTYFQNEAQLEKSRLLSDRFSAERPKGSFSTLEIQRTEQGDSAMYLCASSSQREGWHEHFGDGTRLSIL.

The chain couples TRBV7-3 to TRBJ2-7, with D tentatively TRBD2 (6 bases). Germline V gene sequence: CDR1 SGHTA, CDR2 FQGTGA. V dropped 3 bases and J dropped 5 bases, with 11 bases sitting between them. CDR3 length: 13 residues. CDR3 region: CASSFIPGDEQYF. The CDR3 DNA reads TGTGCCAGCAGCTTTATACCGGGAGACGAGCAGTACTTC.

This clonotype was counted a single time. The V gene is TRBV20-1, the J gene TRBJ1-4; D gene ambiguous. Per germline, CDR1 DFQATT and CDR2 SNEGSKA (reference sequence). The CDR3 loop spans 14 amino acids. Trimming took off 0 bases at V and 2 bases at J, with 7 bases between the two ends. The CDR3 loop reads CSARDLRTNEKLFF. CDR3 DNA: TGCAGTGCTAGAGATTTGCGGACTAATGAAAAACTGTTTTTT.

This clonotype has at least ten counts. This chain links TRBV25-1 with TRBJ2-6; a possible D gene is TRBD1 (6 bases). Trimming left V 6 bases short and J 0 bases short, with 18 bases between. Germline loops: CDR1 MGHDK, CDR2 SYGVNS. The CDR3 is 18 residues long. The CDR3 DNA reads TGTGCCAGCAGCGAGAAACAGGGAGCTAGCTCTGGGGCCAACGTCCTGACTTTC. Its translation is CASSEKQGASSGANVLTF. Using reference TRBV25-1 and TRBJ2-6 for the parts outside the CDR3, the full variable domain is EADIYQTPRYLVIGTGKKITLECSQTMGHDKMYWYQQDPGMELHLIHYSYGVNSTEKGDLSSESTVSRIRTEHFPLTLESARPSHTSQYLCASSEKQGASSGANVLTFGAGSRLTVL.

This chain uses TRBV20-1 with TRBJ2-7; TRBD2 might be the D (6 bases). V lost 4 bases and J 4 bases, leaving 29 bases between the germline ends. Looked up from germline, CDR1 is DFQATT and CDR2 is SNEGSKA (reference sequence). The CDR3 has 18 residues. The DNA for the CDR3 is TGCAGTGCTACTATGCGACCCCCGACAGCCCGGGGACTTTACGAGCAGTACTTC. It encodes CSATMRPPTARGLYEQYF.

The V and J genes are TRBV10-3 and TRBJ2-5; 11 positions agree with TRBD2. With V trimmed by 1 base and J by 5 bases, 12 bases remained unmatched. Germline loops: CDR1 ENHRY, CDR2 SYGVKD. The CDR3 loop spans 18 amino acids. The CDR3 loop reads CAISEFPGILAGEETQYF. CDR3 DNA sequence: TGTGCCATCAGTGAGTTTCCGGGTATACTAGCGGGAGAGGAGACCCAGTACTTC.

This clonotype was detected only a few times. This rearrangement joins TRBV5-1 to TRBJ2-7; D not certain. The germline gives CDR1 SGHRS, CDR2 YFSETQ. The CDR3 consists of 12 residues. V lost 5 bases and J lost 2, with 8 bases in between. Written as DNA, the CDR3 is TGCGCCAGCAGTTCGGACGCCTACGAGCAGTACTTC. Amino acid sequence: CASSSDAYEQYF.

The CDR3 DNA is TGCAGTGCTCCTTGGGACAGGGGCACTGAAGCTTTCTTT. Residues: CSAPWDRGTEAFF. The chain carries TRBV20-1 and TRBJ1-1, with TRBD1 identical over 10 bases. V was pared by 5 bases and J by 4 bases, with 4 bases of the junction left unmatched. Germline values: CDR1 DFQATT, CDR2 SNEGSKA (reference sequence). The CDR3 length is 13 residues.

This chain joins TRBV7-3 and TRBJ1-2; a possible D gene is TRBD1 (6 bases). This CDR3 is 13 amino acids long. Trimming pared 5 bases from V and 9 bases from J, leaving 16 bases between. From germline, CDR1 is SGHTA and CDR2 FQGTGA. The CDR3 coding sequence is TGTGCCAGCAGCCCCGGGGTCGACAGGAGCTACACCTTC. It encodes CASSPGVDRSYTF.